This T cell receptor beta chain was captured by sequencing in a study of T cells expressing NK-cell markers. The wider study: According to the study, TCR beta repertoires originated from sorted CD3+CD56+NKG2C+, CD3+CD56+NKG2C- and CD3+CD56-NKG2C+ T cells.

Using the 5' RACE reads, TCRdb records one entry per CDR3 protein without DNA. This listing includes about 460,000 distinct CDR3 sequences. Study observations and caveats: For a few donors, these clonotypes were likewise the leading ones in the CD3+CD56-NKG2C+ fraction. In several donors, dominant CD3+CD56+NKG2C+ clones formed 1.0-7.0% of CD8+ cells.

Germline values: CDR1 MDHEN, CDR2 SYDVKM. The CDR3 is 11 residues long. Regarding this clonotype: No antigen is known for it.

Source material: blood T cells: a sorted CD56 or NKG2C T cell subset, CD4+ or CD8+ T cells, or bulk PBMC T cells (not recorded which). The chain carries TRBV28 and TRBJ2-5. This TCR was sampled from a woman aged 50 to 65 in good health. The CDR3 loop reads CASSRRETQYF.